This T cell receptor beta chain was recovered during a study of blood T cell repertoires in COVID-19. Germline V gene sequence: CDR1 GTSNPN, CDR2 SVGIG (reference sequence). The CDR3 contains 14 residues. Unmatched junction bases numbered 2, after V lost 1 base and J lost 3 bases. Only in-frame clones appear in the TCRdb table, and some are missing; sequencing was by immunoSEQ multiplex PCR. The table lists under 200,000 clones, roughly 84% of them singletons. The chain joins TRBV30 to TRBJ1-5, with 8 positions matching TRBD1. The source material was PBMCs or T cells enriched from blood (not recorded which). The TCR comes from a woman aged 30 to 39 who had been exposed to COVID-19. This chain's CDR3 is CAWSGTGLNQPQHF. CDR3 nucleotide sequence: TGTGCCTGGAGTGGGACAGGGCTCAATCAGCCCCAGCATTTT.